The entry below gives a single T cell receptor (beta chain) sequence along with its context. Patients at the Seattle site were enrolled during active infection and followed longitudinally. This sample was included in a study of blood T cell repertoires in COVID-19. Study-wide background: Both acute and convalescent COVID-19 samples were obtained from the United States, Italy and Spain. PBMCs, B-cell-depleted T cells, or T cells provided the cDNA or gDNA that made up the material.

Clones were read by immunoSEQ multiplex PCR, and TCRdb kept only the in-frame ones, dropping some. Of roughly 180,000 clones detected, about 95% appear once; the ten largest clones hold about 0.8%. Germline assignment: CDR1 MNHEY and CDR2 SVGAGI. The V end was cut by 4 bases, the J end by 1 base, with 10 bases between. The CDR3 consists of 14 residues. The TCR sequence derives from a man aged 25-45 years with COVID-19, enrolled during active disease. The sequenced sample was peripheral blood. The chain uses TRBV6-5 and TRBJ1-1; D may be TRBD1 (5 bases). CDR3 in DNA: TGTGCCAGCAGTTCCCGACAGCAGAACACTGAAGCTTTCTTT. Its translation is CASSSRQQNTEAFF.